This TCR beta chain is drawn from a study of graft-versus-host responses after intestinal transplantation. Study background: Every recipient underwent anti-thymocyte globulin induction, then tacrolimus and steroids for three to four years.

Germline CDR1 MNHEY, CDR2 SVGAGI. The CDR3 totals 15 residues. Losses at the gene ends were 0 bases for V and 1 base for J; bases not matched to a gene: 2. Clones were sequenced by immunoSEQ multiplex PCR, and TCRdb holds only the in-frame ones, with some missing. The data show roughly 120,000 clones, 85% to 95% seen once. In the case of this clone: The antigen is unknown. This sample includes further DNA sequences coding for the same CDR3.

The sequencing here drew on unstimulated CD4+ T cells sorted from spleen or lymph node cells, taken before intestinal transplant. The TCR sequence derives from a human donor who received an intestinal transplant. The chain uses TRBV6-5 and TRBJ2-7, with TRBD1 matching 8 bases. The CDR3 loop is CASSYSTGGSYEQYF. In DNA, the CDR3 is TGTGCCAGCAGTTACTCCACAGGGGGGTCCTACGAGCAGTACTTC.